Each of the 19 T cell receptor beta chains below was sequenced from the same sample in a study of T-cell memory formation after mild COVID-19. TCRdb independently ran MiXCR on the 5' RACE reads; one entry per CDR3 protein. This table holds approximately 570,000 distinct CDR3 sequences, about a sixth found once. The specimen sequenced was PBMCs or a T cell subset sorted from them (not recorded which). These receptors were taken from an adult woman who had mild COVID-19 (a few samples of this study predate the infection). Cell type and time point are not known.

The chain uses TRBV13 and TRBJ2-1, with D possibly matching TRBD1 (6 bases). This CDR3 contains 17 residues. Per the germline V gene, CDR1 is PRHDT and CDR2 is FYEKMQ (reference sequence). The germline V and J ends were trimmed by 0 bases and 0 bases, with 12 bases remaining between them. The DNA for the CDR3 is TGTGCCAGCAGCTTAGGTCCCCAAGGGGGCTCCTACAATGAGCAGTTCTTC. It translates to CASSLGPQGGSYNEQFF.

In this sample, this clonotype turned up a few times. This chain joins TRBV7-6 and TRBJ2-1; either TRBD1 or TRBD2 may supply D (5 bases each). The CDR3 is made up of 13 amino acids. Trimming took 5 bases from V and 10 from J, leaving 15 bases between them. Germline V lookup: CDR1 SGHVS, CDR2 FNYEAQ. The DNA of the CDR3 is TGTGCCAGCAGCCCAAGGGACGGGTCCGAGCAGTTCTTC. This gives the protein CASSPRDGSEQFF.

The rearrangement joins TRBV7-2 to TRBJ2-1, with TRBD2 identical over 14 bases. The junction had 27 bases not matched to a gene; V was cut back by 5 bases and J by 6 bases. Looked up from germline, CDR1 is SGHTA and CDR2 is FQGNSA. The CDR3 loop spans 23 amino acids. The CDR3 bases are TGTGCCAGCAGCAGATCCGGGACTAGCGGGAGAGTCATGGAGGAGAGCTTTGGCAATGAGCAGTTCTTC. As protein: CASSRSGTSGRVMEESFGNEQFF. Full variable domain (outside the CDR3, taken from reference TRBV7-2 and TRBJ2-1): GAGVSQSPSNKVTEKGKDVELRCDPISGHTALYWYRQSLGQGLEFLIYFQGNSAPDKSGLPSDRFSAERTGGSVSTLTIQRTQQEDSAVYLCASSRSGTSGRVMEESFGNEQFFGPGTRLTVL.

This clonotype was recorded many times. The chain combines TRBV2 with TRBJ1-4; 7 positions agree with TRBD1. This CDR3 has 15 residues. V shed 6 bases and J 4 bases; nucleotides not matched to a gene: 8. Germline V gene lookup returns CDR1 SNHLY and CDR2 FYNNEI. In DNA form, the CDR3 reads TGTGCCAGCAGAAAAACAGGGGACTTTAATGAAAAACTGTTTTTT. This codes for CASRKTGDFNEKLFF. Looking up the rest from reference TRBV2 and TRBJ1-4 gives the full variable domain: EPEVTQTPSHQVTQMGQEVILRCVPISNHLYFYWYRQILGQKVEFLVSFYNNEISEKSEIFDDQFSVERPDGSNFTLKIRSTKLEDSAMYFCASRKTGDFNEKLFFGSGTQLSVL.

V gene TRBV9 combines with J gene TRBJ2-7; no definite D call. CDR3 length: 15 residues. The V end was cut by 0 bases, the J end by 0 bases, with 10 bases between. Germline V CDR1 and CDR2: SGDLS, YYNGEE. CDR3 DNA: TGTGCCAGCAGCGTAGCTGAGTATTACTCCTACGAGCAGTACTTC. Translated, it gives CASSVAEYYSYEQYF.

Only a few counts were recorded for this clonotype. V is TRBV7-9 and J is TRBJ2-7, with TRBD1 identical over 8 bases. V gave up 5 bases and J gave up 2 bases; unmatched junction bases: 8. The CDR3 consists of 15 residues. CDR1 is SEHNR, CDR2 FQNEAQ, per germline (reference sequence). CDR3 nucleotide sequence: TGTGCCAGCAGCCATCGGACAGGGTTCGCCTACGAGCAGTACTTC. Amino acids: CASSHRTGFAYEQYF.

This clonotype was detected a few times. This chain links TRBV9 with TRBJ2-3, with unresolved D. The CDR3 runs 14 residues. Germline assignment: CDR1 SGDLS and CDR2 YYNGEE. V lost 4 bases and J lost 2, with 11 bases in between. DNA of the CDR3: TGTGCCAGCAGCCCCTCGGGTCTCACAGATACGCAGTATTTT. Protein sequence: CASSPSGLTDTQYF.

This clonotype was observed a few times. The J gene is TRBJ2-2, the V gene TRBV3-1, with D possibly TRBD1 on 6 matching bases. The CDR3 extends over 13 amino acids. The germline CDR1 and CDR2 sequences are LGHDT and YNNKEL (reference sequence). V lost 6 bases, J lost 5 bases, and 10 bases lay in between. CDR3 nucleotides: TGTGCCAGCAGAGACAGGTCAACCGGGGAGCTGTTTTTT. Translation gives CASRDRSTGELFF. Supplemented by reference TRBV3-1 and TRBJ2-2, the full variable domain reads DTAVSQTPKYLVTQMGNDKSIKCEQNLGHDTMYWYKQDSKKFLKIMFSYNNKELIINETVPNRFSPKSPDKAHLNLHINSLELGDSAVYFCASRDRSTGELFFGEGSRLTVL.

The chain recombines TRBV6-5 with TRBJ1-1, with D perhaps TRBD1 (5 bases). V shed 6 bases and J shed 6 bases, with 8 bases lying between them. The length of the CDR3 is 11 residues. Germline CDR1 reads MNHEY; CDR2 reads SVGAGI. For the CDR3, the DNA is TGTGCCAGCAGACGGGGGTCTGAAGCTTTCTTT. It translates to CASRRGSEAFF.

This clonotype came up a few times. The chain has TRBV5-6 and TRBJ1-1; 9 nucleotides agree with TRBD1. The CDR3 loop spans 13 amino acids. V gave up 0 bases and J gave up 9 bases; unmatched junction bases: 3. Germline V lookup: CDR1 SGHDT, CDR2 YYEEEE. CDR3 nucleotide sequence: TGTGCCAGCAGCTTGGGACAGGGGGGCAAAGCTTTCTTT. It is translated as CASSLGQGGKAFF.

The chain combines TRBV7-9 with TRBJ2-7, with TRBD1 matching over 9 bases. The CDR3 covers 16 residues. V trimming: 4 bases; J trimming: 5 bases; junction bases outside the gene matches: 12. The germline V gene has CDR1 SEHNR and CDR2 FQNEAQ (reference sequence). CDR3 DNA sequence: TGTGCCAGCAGCTCACCTGAGGGGACAGGGTTTCACGAGCAGTACTTC. Protein: CASSSPEGTGFHEQYF.

There are many counts of this clonotype. The chain couples TRBV20-1 to TRBJ2-3; a weak D match, TRBD2 (6 bases). Germline values: CDR1 DFQATT, CDR2 SNEGSKA (reference sequence). The CDR3 is 14 residues long. Trimming removed 3 bases from V and 0 bases from J, with 10 bases in between. The CDR3 spells CSASNAGSTDTQYF. In DNA, the CDR3 is TGCAGTGCTAGTAACGCGGGGAGCACAGATACGCAGTATTTT.

This clonotype has only a few counts. The chain uses TRBV6-5 and TRBJ1-2; TRBD1 might be the D (5 bases). V shed 6 bases and J shed 4 bases, with 15 bases lying between them. Germline CDR1 and CDR2: MNHEY and SVGAGI. The CDR3 covers 14 residues. DNA for the CDR3: TGTGCCAGCAGCCGCCAAACAGGAGCCTATGGCTACACCTTC. It is translated as CASSRQTGAYGYTF.

This clonotype has just a few counts. The rearrangement joins TRBV4-1 to TRBJ1-1, with TRBD1 as a possible D gene (6 bases). The CDR3 totals 16 residues. Trimming removed 4 bases from V and 4 bases from J, with 19 bases in between. Germline lookup yields CDR1 MGHRA and CDR2 YSYEKL. CDR3 DNA sequence: TGCGCCAGCAGCCCCTGGCATGGGGGCACGAGCACTGAAGCTTTCTTT. Its protein is CASSPWHGGTSTEAFF.

This rearrangement joins TRBV7-9 to TRBJ1-5; no firm D call. V lost 4 bases and J 6 bases, leaving 10 bases between the germline ends. The length of the CDR3 is 13 residues. Germline V CDR1 and CDR2: SEHNR, FQNEAQ (reference sequence). In DNA form, the CDR3 reads TGTGCCAGCAGCTCCCCCGGTATTCAGCCCCAGCATTTT. Its protein is CASSSPGIQPQHF. Using reference TRBV7-9 and TRBJ1-5 for the parts outside the CDR3, the full variable domain is DTGVSQNPRHKITKRGQNVTFRCDPISEHNRLYWYRQTLGQGPEFLTYFQNEAQLEKSRLLSDRFSAERPKGSFSTLEIQRTEQGDSAMYLCASSSPGIQPQHFGDGTRLSIL.

This clonotype was counted between two and nine times. This chain connects TRBV30 to TRBJ1-2, with 7 bases identical to TRBD1. With V trimmed by 1 base and J by 5 bases, 7 bases remained unmatched. Per the germline V gene, CDR1 is GTSNPN and CDR2 is SVGIG (reference sequence). The CDR3 is made up of 14 amino acids. The CDR3 region has the DNA TGTGCCTGGAGTGCTCGACAGGGCCGTTATGGCTACACCTTC. Protein product: CAWSARQGRYGYTF.

The V call is TRBV29-1, the J call TRBJ1-1; the D is unclear. Trimming shortened V by 2 bases and J by 10 bases, and 14 bases separated the two germline ends. CDR3 length: 12 amino acids. CDR1 is SQVTM, CDR2 ANQGSEA, per germline. The CDR3, as DNA: TGCAGCGTTGAAAGGACCAACCTCCCAGCTTTCTTT. Its translation is CSVERTNLPAFF.

This chain uses TRBV7-3 with TRBJ2-3; tentatively, D is TRBD2 (5 bases). CDR1 SGHTA and CDR2 FQGTGA come from the germline V gene. V gave up 5 bases and J gave up 4 bases, with 16 bases separating them. This CDR3 has 15 residues. The CDR3 sequence is CASSLDLSSADTQYF. CDR3 sequence (DNA): TGTGCCAGCAGCCTGGACTTGTCAAGTGCAGATACGCAGTATTTT.

This clonotype was observed a few times. The chain links TRBV12-3 or TRBV12-4 to TRBJ1-3; no clear D. The V end was cut by 5 bases, the J end by 3 bases, with 11 bases between. The CDR3 runs 14 residues. CDR3 nucleotides: TGTGCCAGCAGTCCCCGGGAGCATGGAAACACCATATATTTT. The encoded protein is CASSPREHGNTIYF.